This T cell receptor beta chain appears in the sequencing data of a study of patients and donors after allogeneic stem cell transplantation. This clonotype turned up a few times. TCRdb independently ran MiXCR on the RT-PCR reads; one entry per CDR3 protein. The table records 150,000 to 250,000 distinct CDR3 sequences, roughly two fifths of them present only once. Trimming shortened V by 6 bases and J by 5 bases, and 11 bases separated the two germline ends. Germline V lookup: CDR1 DFQATT, CDR2 SNEGSKA (reference sequence). The CDR3 covers 12 residues. This sequence originates from a human donor who was either an allogeneic HSCT recipient or a stem cell or donor lymphocyte infusion donor (not recorded which). It is not recorded whose cells these are; they may come from a transplant donor. The genes are TRBV20-1 and TRBJ1-5, with D unresolved. Material for sequencing was blood, either unsorted or a sorted T cell fraction (not recorded which). The CDR3 is CSARRRDQPQHF. The CDR3 coding sequence is TGCAGTGCCCGGAGACGGGATCAGCCCCAGCATTTT.